This T cell receptor (beta chain) was recorded in a study of control samples from healthy donors and cancer patients. Losses at the gene ends were 4 bases for V and 2 bases for J; bases not matched to a gene: 4. The CDR3 totals 14 residues. From germline, CDR1 is SGHRS and CDR2 YFSETQ. This clone has only one observation. Sequencing used immunoSEQ multiplex PCR; TCRdb keeps in-frame clones, though not all of them. Counted here are 100,000 or so clones, 86% occurring once; the ten biggest clones make up roughly 1.3%. The chain is built from TRBV5-1 and TRBJ2-3, with TRBD1 matching over 7 bases. Input material: blood. This receptor was identified in a woman aged 45-65 years in good health. CDR3 loop: CASSLGQSTDTQYF. CDR3 DNA sequence: TGCGCCAGCAGCCTGGGACAGTCCACAGATACGCAGTATTTT.